This record concerns one TCR beta chain sequence. Its antigen is not known. Isolated RNA was reverse transcribed in full, so expressed TCRB transcripts were sequenced. The repertoire was sequenced with immunoSEQ multiplex PCR; TCRdb's copy has only in-frame clones and lacks some. The table includes about 240,000 clones, about 14% detected once. The data stem from a study of beta chain features in type 1 diabetes. On the study more broadly: Age, gender and cell yields were similar between patients and healthy donors.

V was clipped by 0 bases and J by 0 bases, with 8 bases between them. The CDR3 totals 14 residues. Germline CDR1 reads GTSNPN; CDR2 reads SVGIG (reference sequence). Broader study findings: For Type 1 diabetes patients, all four CD4+ subsets carried TCRB CDR3s that were moderately but significantly shorter.

The V and J genes are TRBV30 and TRBJ1-2, with D perhaps matching TRBD1 (6 bases). This clonotype was sampled from a man younger than 40 with type 1 diabetes. Sequencing used naive CD4+ T cells from blood. The CDR3 bases are TGTGCCTGGAGTGTCCGGACAGCTAACTATGGCTACACCTTC. Encoded protein: CAWSVRTANYGYTF.